These T cell receptor beta chains were read from a single sample in a study of shared clonotypes between healthy human individuals. The data were produced by immunoSEQ multiplex PCR, yet TCRdb's version contains in-frame clones alone and is incomplete. Here the sample spans 550,000 to 750,000 clones, under 95% being singletons. Sequenced: naive CD8+ T cells sorted from blood. These receptors were taken from a man in his thirties or forties in good health. CDR3s include the opening cysteine and the closing phenylalanine or tryptophan. Fields, in order: CDR3 protein, V gene, J gene.

CDR3aa: CASSPWETSSRELFF; v_gene: TRBV6-5; j_gene: TRBJ2-2
CDR3aa: CASVRAIQNTEAFF; v_gene: TRBV2; j_gene: TRBJ1-1
CDR3aa: CASSRGLAATDTQYF; v_gene: TRBV5-4; j_gene: TRBJ2-3
CDR3aa: CASSLLPVAATDTQYF; v_gene: TRBV7-3; j_gene: TRBJ2-3
CDR3aa: CASSLIRSGFTYNEQFF; v_gene: TRBV27; j_gene: TRBJ2-1
CDR3aa: CASRRTSSSYEQYF; v_gene: TRBV6-1; j_gene: TRBJ2-7
CDR3aa: CASSPDSTDTQYF; v_gene: TRBV10-1; j_gene: TRBJ2-3
CDR3aa: CASSLRTGVNTEAFF; v_gene: TRBV5-1; j_gene: TRBJ1-1
CDR3aa: CASSSPQGARDGYTF; v_gene: TRBV27; j_gene: TRBJ1-2
CDR3aa: CSYRGGSSYNEQFF; v_gene: TRBV29-1; j_gene: TRBJ2-1
CDR3aa: CASSDRLEAGNTIYF; v_gene: TRBV2; j_gene: TRBJ1-3
CDR3aa: CASSLGAGATYEQYF; v_gene: TRBV7-9; j_gene: TRBJ2-7
CDR3aa: CASSPTVDNEQFF; v_gene: TRBV28; j_gene: TRBJ2-1
CDR3aa: CASSEFPYEQYF; v_gene: TRBV6-1; j_gene: TRBJ2-7
CDR3aa: CASSSGTGSYEQYF; v_gene: TRBV5-1; j_gene: TRBJ2-7
CDR3aa: CASSTGYTQYF; v_gene: TRBV27; j_gene: TRBJ2-3
CDR3aa: CASSFAMRGTDTQYF; v_gene: TRBV27; j_gene: TRBJ2-3
CDR3aa: CASSFTGVSYNEQFF; v_gene: TRBV5-5; j_gene: TRBJ2-1
CDR3aa: CASSGKGGDIQYF; v_gene: TRBV19; j_gene: TRBJ2-4
CDR3aa: CASSLQGVGGNQPQHF; v_gene: TRBV19; j_gene: TRBJ1-5
CDR3aa: CASSFGTSSYEQYF; v_gene: TRBV27; j_gene: TRBJ2-7
CDR3aa: CASSLPSDRGDTDTQYF; v_gene: TRBV28; j_gene: TRBJ2-3
CDR3aa: CASSRGTSGNSYEQYF; v_gene: TRBV14; j_gene: TRBJ2-7
CDR3aa: CASSHWDKAYEQYF; v_gene: TRBV27; j_gene: TRBJ2-7
CDR3aa: CASSAQGARYEQYF; v_gene: TRBV7-9; j_gene: TRBJ2-7
CDR3aa: CASSYLSSNEQFF; v_gene: TRBV6-5; j_gene: TRBJ2-1
CDR3aa: CASSLGVIAGLGQETQYF; v_gene: TRBV7-8; j_gene: TRBJ2-5
CDR3aa: CASSVEGLAARSSYNEQFF; v_gene: TRBV9; j_gene: TRBJ2-1
CDR3aa: CATQRDRSSYEQYF; v_gene: TRBV15; j_gene: TRBJ2-7
CDR3aa: CASSVPRDRTQETQYF; v_gene: TRBV2; j_gene: TRBJ2-5
CDR3aa: CARSIQGSYEQYF; v_gene: TRBV2; j_gene: TRBJ2-7
CDR3aa: CASSLVAGIYEQYF; v_gene: TRBV5-6; j_gene: TRBJ2-7
CDR3aa: CASSYQDRGWTEAFF; v_gene: TRBV14; j_gene: TRBJ1-1
CDR3aa: CASRNWGGRSYEQYF; v_gene: TRBV5-6; j_gene: TRBJ2-7
CDR3aa: CASGTLQAITDTQYF; v_gene: TRBV27; j_gene: TRBJ2-3
CDR3aa: CASSSRTSLGNEQFF; v_gene: TRBV9; j_gene: TRBJ2-1
CDR3aa: CASSQLSATPRNEQFF; v_gene: TRBV14; j_gene: TRBJ2-1
CDR3aa: CASSRGASGIYEQYF; v_gene: TRBV4-3; j_gene: TRBJ2-7
CDR3aa: CASSQDFSGRDTQYF; v_gene: TRBV14; j_gene: TRBJ2-3
CDR3aa: CASSVGQGPSYEQYF; v_gene: TRBV9; j_gene: TRBJ2-7
CDR3aa: CASSFFDTENTEAFF; v_gene: TRBV7-8; j_gene: TRBJ1-1
CDR3aa: CASSRGDRGRADTQYF; v_gene: TRBV27; j_gene: TRBJ2-3
CDR3aa: CASSPMTGGASPYGYTF; v_gene: TRBV5-1; j_gene: TRBJ1-2
CDR3aa: CASSSGTGRLSYEQYF; v_gene: TRBV5-1; j_gene: TRBJ2-7
CDR3aa: CATSSFTGDVQNEQFF; v_gene: TRBV15; j_gene: TRBJ2-1
CDR3aa: CASSLIGNTEAFF; v_gene: TRBV5-6; j_gene: TRBJ1-1
CDR3aa: CASTSPGGNEQYF; v_gene: TRBV27; j_gene: TRBJ2-7
CDR3aa: CASSLRPGHNEKLFF; v_gene: TRBV28; j_gene: TRBJ1-4
CDR3aa: CASSAPRGLRVYTQYF; v_gene: TRBV7-6; j_gene: TRBJ2-3
CDR3aa: CATSRPGGGQINTGELFF; v_gene: TRBV15; j_gene: TRBJ2-2
CDR3aa: CASISLAGAGANVLTF; v_gene: TRBV2; j_gene: TRBJ2-6
CDR3aa: CASSQDPDLAGYEQYF; v_gene: TRBV4-1; j_gene: TRBJ2-7
CDR3aa: CSVVAGGGETQYF; v_gene: TRBV29-1; j_gene: TRBJ2-5
CDR3aa: CASSVGGNWRYEQYF; v_gene: TRBV9; j_gene: TRBJ2-7
CDR3aa: CASSPLGQGGDEQYF; v_gene: TRBV4-1; j_gene: TRBJ2-7
CDR3aa: CSVEGETGNTDTQYF; v_gene: TRBV29-1; j_gene: TRBJ2-3
CDR3aa: CASSLVYNEQFF; v_gene: TRBV7-8; j_gene: TRBJ2-1
CDR3aa: CSVQGRGGNTIYF; v_gene: TRBV29-1; j_gene: TRBJ1-3
CDR3aa: CASSVHGAGELFF; v_gene: TRBV9; j_gene: TRBJ2-2
CDR3aa: CASSYGVWYEQYF; v_gene: TRBV6-5; j_gene: TRBJ2-7